This T cell receptor beta chain was documented in a study of cytomegalovirus exposure and HLA in healthy donors. The PCR had 60 Vbeta and 13 Jbeta primers. The assay was immunoSEQ multiplex PCR, and TCRdb's table has in-frame clones only and misses some. The data show about 89,000 clones, less than 85% seen once. This clone was recorded a few times. J lost 0 bases, V lost 9 bases, and 8 bases had no gene match. Germline V gene sequence: CDR1 LNHDA, CDR2 SQIVND (reference sequence). The CDR3 totals 16 residues. Specimen: PBMCs. This receptor was identified in a male donor in good health and CMV-seronegative. The chain combines TRBV19 with TRBJ2-7, with TRBD2 matching 13 bases. CDR3 region: CASRFRLAGGSYEQYF. The CDR3 DNA follows: TGTGCCAGCCGATTCAGACTAGCGGGGGGCTCCTACGAGCAGTACTTC. The variable domain in full, with the rest retrieved from reference TRBV19 and TRBJ2-7, is DGGITQSPKYLFRKEGQNVTLSCEQNLNHDAMYWYRQDPGQGLRLIYYSQIVNDFQKGDIAEGYSVSREKKESFPLTVTSAQKNPTAFYLCASRFRLAGGSYEQYFGPGTRLTVT.